The rows below give T cell receptor beta chains drawn from one sample of a study of T cell responses to AZD1222 COVID-19 vaccine. Produced via immunoSEQ multiplex PCR; TCRdb's table is partial and in-frame only. This sample has 84,000 or so clones; 88% occur once, and the top ten carry roughly 5.1%. Specimen: peripheral blood, collected on day 0 of MenACWY control vaccination. Receptors were obtained from an adult in good health. Each CDR3 is given with its conserved first and last residue. The D gene is left open where the match is weak. Clone size is shown for a subset of rows, as once, few, many or a class of expanded clone.

V gene: TRBV5-6; J gene: TRBJ2-7; clone size: few; D gene: -; CDR3 DNA: TGTGCCAGCAGCTTGTCAGGGCTGGACGAGCAGTACTTC; CDR3 protein: CASSLSGLDEQYF
V gene: TRBV6-2/TRBV6-3; J gene: TRBJ2-3; clone size: -; D gene: -; CDR3 DNA: TGTGCCAGCAGTTCCCCCAATTCCCGGGACCTTGCGCAGTATTTT; CDR3 protein: CASSSPNSRDLAQYF
V gene: TRBV7-6; J gene: TRBJ1-3; clone size: few; D gene: -; CDR3 DNA: TGTGCCAGCAGACCCTACGGGACACCTGCTTTATCTGGAAACACCATATATTTT; CDR3 protein: CASRPYGTPALSGNTIYF
V gene: TRBV5-4; J gene: TRBJ1-6; clone size: -; D gene: -; CDR3 DNA: TGTGCCAGCAGCTTGGGGGGCGATTCACCCCTCCACTTT; CDR3 protein: CASSLGGDSPLHF
V gene: TRBV5-1; J gene: TRBJ2-7; clone size: -; D gene: TRBD2; CDR3 DNA: TGCGCCAGCAGAGCGACTAGCGGGTACGAGCAGTACTTC; CDR3 protein: CASRATSGYEQYF
V gene: TRBV19; J gene: TRBJ1-6; clone size: -; D gene: TRBD1; CDR3 DNA: TGTGCCAGTAGTTTGGGGACAGGAATTAATTCACCCCTCCACTTT; CDR3 protein: CASSLGTGINSPLHF
V gene: TRBV6-1; J gene: TRBJ1-4; clone size: -; D gene: TRBD1; CDR3 DNA: TGTGCCAGCAGTGCTGCCGGGACAGCAGCTAATGAAAAACTGTTTTTT; CDR3 protein: CASSAAGTAANEKLFF
V gene: TRBV30; J gene: TRBJ1-5; clone size: -; D gene: -; CDR3 DNA: TGTGCCTGGAGTGGACCGGCTCGCAATCAGCCCCAGCATTTT; CDR3 protein: CAWSGPARNQPQHF
V gene: TRBV5-5; J gene: TRBJ1-1; clone size: -; D gene: -; CDR3 DNA: TGTGCCAGTGAACAGGGCCGTGAAGCTTTCTTT; CDR3 protein: CASEQGREAFF
V gene: TRBV9; J gene: TRBJ2-7; clone size: -; D gene: -; CDR3 DNA: TGTGCCAGCAGCCCCGTGGACTCGACCTACGAGCAGTACTTC; CDR3 protein: CASSPVDSTYEQYF
V gene: TRBV6-6; J gene: TRBJ1-4; clone size: once; D gene: -; CDR3 DNA: TGTGCCAGCAGCCGAGAAGGGGGGGGGACCGCCGCTTTCAATGAAAAACTGTTTTTT; CDR3 protein: CASSREGGGTAAFNEKLFF
V gene: TRBV9; J gene: TRBJ1-2; clone size: -; D gene: TRBD1; CDR3 DNA: TGTGCCAGCAGCGTAGACAACAGGGGAGGATACACCTTC; CDR3 protein: CASSVDNRGGYTF
V gene: TRBV5-1; J gene: TRBJ2-3; clone size: -; D gene: TRBD2; CDR3 DNA: TGCGCCAGCAGCTTGGGACGGTGGGCTGGGACTAGCGGTACCCCGCAGTATTTT; CDR3 protein: CASSLGRWAGTSGTPQYF
V gene: TRBV6-6; J gene: TRBJ2-2; clone size: -; D gene: TRBD1; CDR3 DNA: TGTGCCAGCAGTTACCGGACAGGGTCTATAGGCGGGGAGCTGTTTTTT; CDR3 protein: CASSYRTGSIGGELFF
V gene: TRBV3-1/TRBV3-2; J gene: TRBJ2-7; clone size: -; D gene: -; CDR3 DNA: TGTGCCAGCAGCCAAAGTTACGAGCAGTACTTC; CDR3 protein: CASSQSYEQYF
V gene: TRBV6-6; J gene: TRBJ2-7; clone size: few; D gene: TRBD1; CDR3 DNA: TGTGCCAGCAGCCGGACAGGGTTCGAGCAGTACTTC; CDR3 protein: CASSRTGFEQYF
V gene: TRBV6-1; J gene: TRBJ2-1; clone size: -; D gene: TRBD1; CDR3 DNA: TGTGCCAGCAGTGATAACAGGGGATTTGATGAGCAGTTCTTC; CDR3 protein: CASSDNRGFDEQFF
V gene: TRBV28; J gene: TRBJ1-5; clone size: -; D gene: -; CDR3 DNA: TGTGCCAGCAGTTTATATTCACACGGGGATTATCAGCCCCAGCATTTT; CDR3 protein: CASSLYSHGDYQPQHF
V gene: TRBV27; J gene: TRBJ1-1; clone size: -; D gene: -; CDR3 DNA: TGTGCCAGCAGTTTAAGTGTCGAGAACACTGAAGCTTTCTTT; CDR3 protein: CASSLSVENTEAFF
V gene: TRBV7-2; J gene: TRBJ2-3; clone size: -; D gene: -; CDR3 DNA: TGTGCCAGCAGCCCACTTGCTGTCGGCACAGATACGCAGTATTTT; CDR3 protein: CASSPLAVGTDTQYF
V gene: TRBV5-1; J gene: TRBJ2-1; clone size: -; D gene: -; CDR3 DNA: TGCGCCAGCAGAATTTGGGGGAGCCAATACAATGAGCAGTTCTTC; CDR3 protein: CASRIWGSQYNEQFF
V gene: TRBV5-5; J gene: TRBJ1-5; clone size: -; D gene: -; CDR3 DNA: TGTGCCAGCAGCTTGAATATTGGACAGCCCCAGCATTTT; CDR3 protein: CASSLNIGQPQHF
V gene: TRBV5-5; J gene: TRBJ2-1; clone size: -; D gene: TRBD1; CDR3 DNA: TGTGCCAGCAGCAAAGACAGGGGTGGTGGTGAGCAGTTCTTC; CDR3 protein: CASSKDRGGGEQFF
V gene: TRBV7-2; J gene: TRBJ1-1; clone size: -; D gene: -; CDR3 DNA: TGTGCCAGCAGCCCGGGACAAAGGTACACTGAAGCTTTCTTT; CDR3 protein: CASSPGQRYTEAFF
V gene: TRBV4-3; J gene: TRBJ2-3; clone size: -; D gene: TRBD2; CDR3 DNA: TGCGCCAGCAGCCAAGAGGGGACTAGCGGGGGCCGCACAGATACGCAGTATTTT; CDR3 protein: CASSQEGTSGGRTDTQYF
V gene: TRBV12-3/TRBV12-4; J gene: TRBJ2-7; clone size: once; D gene: -; CDR3 DNA: TGTGCCAGCAGTTTGGAACAGACCTACGAGCAGTACTTC; CDR3 protein: CASSLEQTYEQYF
V gene: TRBV13; J gene: TRBJ2-5; clone size: -; D gene: TRBD1; CDR3 DNA: TGTGCCAGCAGCCGGGACAGGGCGGGAGAGACCCAGTACTTC; CDR3 protein: CASSRDRAGETQYF
V gene: TRBV4-2; J gene: TRBJ1-2; clone size: -; D gene: TRBD1; CDR3 DNA: TGTGCCAGCAGCCCGGGACAGGCTGATAACTATGGCTACACCTTC; CDR3 protein: CASSPGQADNYGYTF
V gene: TRBV19; J gene: TRBJ1-4; clone size: once; D gene: TRBD1; CDR3 DNA: TGTGCCAGTAGTAAAGGGACAGGGACAACTAATGAAAAACTGTTTTTT; CDR3 protein: CASSKGTGTTNEKLFF
V gene: TRBV11-2; J gene: TRBJ2-2; clone size: -; D gene: TRBD1; CDR3 DNA: TGTGCCAGCAGCATGACAGGGGTAGACGGGGAGCTGTTTTTT; CDR3 protein: CASSMTGVDGELFF
V gene: TRBV11-3; J gene: TRBJ1-5; clone size: -; D gene: -; CDR3 DNA: TGTGCCAGCGAATATAGCAATCAGCCCCAGCATTTT; CDR3 protein: CASEYSNQPQHF
V gene: TRBV4-1; J gene: TRBJ2-5; clone size: -; D gene: -; CDR3 DNA: TGCGCCAGCAGCCAAGATGTGGGATGGGGAGAGACCCAGTACTTC; CDR3 protein: CASSQDVGWGETQYF
V gene: TRBV9; J gene: TRBJ1-2; clone size: few; D gene: -; CDR3 DNA: TGTGCCAGCACAGGACAGCCGAGGGGGGACCTCTATGGCTACACCTTC; CDR3 protein: CASTGQPRGDLYGYTF
V gene: TRBV6-2/TRBV6-3; J gene: TRBJ2-1; clone size: -; D gene: TRBD1; CDR3 DNA: TGTGCCAGCAGTTACTCACAGGGGGGTGAGCAGTTCTTC; CDR3 protein: CASSYSQGGEQFF
V gene: TRBV20-1; J gene: TRBJ1-2; clone size: -; D gene: -; CDR3 DNA: TGCAGTGCTCCGACATCTGGCTACACCTTC; CDR3 protein: CSAPTSGYTF
V gene: TRBV4-3; J gene: TRBJ2-3; clone size: -; D gene: -; CDR3 DNA: TGCGCCAGCAGCCAAGATGGGGGACCCGGCACAGATACGCAGTATTTT; CDR3 protein: CASSQDGGPGTDTQYF
V gene: TRBV4-3; J gene: TRBJ2-5; clone size: -; D gene: TRBD1; CDR3 DNA: TGCGCCAGCAGCCAAAACCAGGGGGCCCAAGAGACCCAGTACTTC; CDR3 protein: CASSQNQGAQETQYF
V gene: TRBV29-1; J gene: TRBJ2-7; clone size: -; D gene: -; CDR3 DNA: TGCAGCGCCGGTGGGGGTAACTCCTACGAGCAGTACTTC; CDR3 protein: CSAGGGNSYEQYF
V gene: TRBV14; J gene: TRBJ1-2; clone size: -; D gene: -; CDR3 DNA: TGTGCCAGCAGCCAAGCTCCCCTGGCGGGCTATGGCTACACCTTC; CDR3 protein: CASSQAPLAGYGYTF
V gene: TRBV5-4; J gene: TRBJ1-5; clone size: -; D gene: TRBD1; CDR3 DNA: TGTGCCAGCAGCTTGGGGGGAGGGGGCGGCAATCAGCCCCAGCATTTT; CDR3 protein: CASSLGGGGGNQPQHF
V gene: TRBV29-1; J gene: TRBJ1-2; clone size: -; D gene: -; CDR3 DNA: TGCAGCGTTGTGCCAGGGGAGTATAATGGCTACACCTTC; CDR3 protein: CSVVPGEYNGYTF
V gene: TRBV6-2/TRBV6-3; J gene: TRBJ2-1; clone size: -; D gene: -; CDR3 DNA: TGTGCCAGCAGTTACTCGCGGGACACCCCTCCCTCAGCCTACAATGAGCAGTTCTTC; CDR3 protein: CASSYSRDTPPSAYNEQFF
V gene: TRBV18; J gene: TRBJ2-7; clone size: -; D gene: TRBD1; CDR3 DNA: TGTGCCAGCTCACCAGAAAGGACAGGGACCTACGAGCAGTACTTC; CDR3 protein: CASSPERTGTYEQYF
V gene: TRBV11-3; J gene: TRBJ2-5; clone size: -; D gene: TRBD2; CDR3 DNA: TGTGCCAGCAGCTTAGTATTACTGGGACTAGCGGGGGGAAGGCAAGAGACCCAGTACTTC; CDR3 protein: CASSLVLLGLAGGRQETQYF
V gene: TRBV2; J gene: TRBJ1-2; clone size: -; D gene: TRBD1; CDR3 DNA: TGTGCCAGCACCCGGGACAGGGGCGAAGGGGGCTATGGCTACACCTTC; CDR3 protein: CASTRDRGEGGYGYTF
V gene: TRBV30; J gene: TRBJ1-6; clone size: -; D gene: -; CDR3 DNA: TGTGCCTGGAGGCAAGCCAGGGTAGAGGTGGATTCACCCCTCCACTTT; CDR3 protein: CAWRQARVEVDSPLHF
V gene: TRBV12-2; J gene: TRBJ1-3; clone size: -; D gene: -; CDR3 DNA: TGTGCAAGTCGCTTGGGCAGCTCAAAGTCTAATTCAAACACCATATATTTT; CDR3 protein: CASRLGSSKSNSNTIYF
V gene: TRBV7-2; J gene: TRBJ1-2; clone size: -; D gene: -; CDR3 DNA: TGTGCCAGCAGCCCGGGCGGGAGGGGTGGCTACACCTTC; CDR3 protein: CASSPGGRGGYTF
V gene: TRBV3-1/TRBV3-2; J gene: TRBJ1-6; clone size: -; D gene: -; CDR3 DNA: TGTGCCAGCAGCCCGGGAAAGTCGTCACCCCTCCACTTT; CDR3 protein: CASSPGKSSPLHF
V gene: TRBV5-8; J gene: TRBJ1-4; clone size: -; D gene: -; CDR3 DNA: TGTGCCAGCAGCTCGAAGACGGACGCCAATGAAAAACTGTTTTTT; CDR3 protein: CASSSKTDANEKLFF
V gene: TRBV30; J gene: TRBJ1-2; clone size: -; D gene: -; CDR3 DNA: TGTGCCGGATCTTGGGACAATCCTAACTATGGCTACACCTTC; CDR3 protein: CAGSWDNPNYGYTF
V gene: TRBV7-2; J gene: TRBJ2-6; clone size: -; D gene: -; CDR3 DNA: TGTGCCAGCATTAAGGATGCTGGGGCCAACGTCCTGACTTTC; CDR3 protein: CASIKDAGANVLTF
V gene: TRBV27; J gene: TRBJ2-7; clone size: -; D gene: -; CDR3 DNA: TGTGCCAGCAGTCCAACAGGGTACGAGCAGTACTTC; CDR3 protein: CASSPTGYEQYF
V gene: TRBV2; J gene: TRBJ1-6; clone size: few; D gene: -; CDR3 DNA: TGTGCCAGCACCGCGATATATAATTCACCCCTCCACTTT; CDR3 protein: CASTAIYNSPLHF
V gene: TRBV6-1; J gene: TRBJ1-3; clone size: -; D gene: TRBD1; CDR3 DNA: TGTGCCAGCAGTGGGGGACAGGGGGCGACTGGAAACACCATATATTTT; CDR3 protein: CASSGGQGATGNTIYF
V gene: TRBV29-1; J gene: TRBJ2-1; clone size: -; D gene: -; CDR3 DNA: TGCAGCGTTGAACGCAGCTACAATGAGCAGTTCTTC; CDR3 protein: CSVERSYNEQFF
V gene: TRBV6-5; J gene: TRBJ1-1; clone size: once; D gene: -; CDR3 DNA: TGTGCCAGCAGTCGCAAAGCGAACACTGAAGCTTTCTTT; CDR3 protein: CASSRKANTEAFF
V gene: TRBV7-9; J gene: TRBJ2-7; clone size: -; D gene: TRBD1; CDR3 DNA: TGTGCCAGCAGCTCCAGGGGGCGCGGGTACGAGCAGTACTTC; CDR3 protein: CASSSRGRGYEQYF
V gene: TRBV10-3; J gene: TRBJ1-5; clone size: -; D gene: TRBD1; CDR3 DNA: TGTGCCACCCAGGGGGATCGCAATCAGCCCCAGCATTTT; CDR3 protein: CATQGDRNQPQHF